The 31 T cell receptor beta chains below come from one sample, sequenced in a study of blood T cell repertoires in COVID-19. Here immunoSEQ multiplex PCR was the method, and the copy in TCRdb shows in-frame clones only, minus some. The sample has about 140,000 clones, roughly 85% seen once. Sequencing was carried out using peripheral blood. These receptors were taken from a human donor with acute or convalescent COVID-19. The donor label of this sample is uncertain.

This rearrangement joins TRBV5-1 to TRBJ2-1; 7 bases are shared with TRBD2. The CDR3 totals 13 residues. The V gene's germline CDR1 is SGHRS and CDR2 YFSETQ. V shed 3 bases, J shed 6 bases, and the junction held 3 bases outside the gene matches. CDR3 loop: CASSWGGANEQFF. CDR3 in DNA: TGCGCCAGCAGCTGGGGAGGGGCCAATGAGCAGTTCTTC.

This chain uses TRBV6-5 with TRBJ2-1; 7 bases are a match to TRBD2. V lost 7 bases to trimming and J lost 9 bases; unmatched junction nucleotides: 6. CDR3 length: 12 amino acids. The germline V gene has CDR1 MNHEY and CDR2 SVGAGI. The CDR3 DNA reads TGTGCCAGCACCTACCCGGGGGGTGAGCAGTTCTTC. This codes for CASTYPGGEQFF.

V is TRBV28 and J is TRBJ1-2; possible D gene TRBD1, 6 bases. Germline V lookup: CDR1 MDHEN, CDR2 SYDVKM. This CDR3 comprises 15 residues. V shed 2 bases and J shed 4 bases, with 14 bases lying between them. CDR3: CASSLGGTQLYGYTF. CDR3 DNA sequence: TGTGCCAGCAGTTTAGGTGGGACACAACTCTATGGCTACACCTTC.

V gene TRBV10-3 combines with J gene TRBJ1-2; D unresolved. Trimming pared 6 bases from V and 0 bases from J, leaving 14 bases between. The germline V gene encodes CDR1 ENHRY and CDR2 SYGVKD. CDR3 length: 15 residues. CDR3 protein: CAISLETGANYGYTF. In DNA, the CDR3 is TGTGCCATCAGCCTAGAGACGGGAGCTAACTATGGCTACACCTTC.

V gene TRBV9 combines with J gene TRBJ2-7; D is uncertain. Germline CDR1 SGDLS, CDR2 YYNGEE. Trimming shortened V by 0 bases and J by 0 bases, and 7 bases separated the two germline ends. The CDR3 extends over 14 amino acids. CDR3 in amino acids: CASSVVLDSYEQYF. CDR3 DNA sequence: TGTGCCAGCAGCGTAGTACTCGACTCCTACGAGCAGTACTTC. The full variable domain, with the rest looked up from reference TRBV9 and TRBJ2-7, is DSGVTQTPKHLITATGQRVTLRCSPRSGDLSVYWYQQSLDQGLQFLIQYYNGEERAKGNILERFSAQQFPDLHSELNLSSLELGDSALYFCASSVVLDSYEQYFGPGTRLTVT.

This chain connects TRBV12-3 or TRBV12-4 to TRBJ2-1; D may be TRBD2 (5 bases). This CDR3 spans 12 amino acids. The V end lost 8 bases, the J end lost 10 bases, and 15 bases lay between the germline ends. CDR3 sequence (DNA): TGTGCCAGCGGGAGCCTTTTGCGGGAGCAGTTCTTC. Amino acids: CASGSLLREQFF.

The CDR3 loop reads CASRQGPLNTEAFF. CDR3 nucleotides: TGTGCCAGCAGACAGGGACCGCTGAACACTGAAGCTTTCTTT. The chain links TRBV28 to TRBJ1-1, with a possible D match to TRBD1 (6 bases). CDR1 and CDR2 from the germline V gene are MDHEN and SYDVKM. The germline V and J ends were trimmed by 6 bases and 0 bases, with 11 bases remaining between them. This CDR3 contains 14 residues.

This sequence joins TRBV11-3 and TRBJ2-1; D might be TRBD2 (7 bases). Germline CDR1 reads SGHNT; CDR2 reads YENEEA. Between the trimmed V and J ends, which lost 5 bases and 9 bases, there was a span of 23 bases. The CDR3 loop spans 16 amino acids. CDR3 DNA: TGTGCCAGCAGCGAAGGGGGGAGCGGGGTCAGTGGTGAGCAGTTCTTC. Its protein is CASSEGGSGVSGEQFF. The complete variable domain, with remaining parts taken from reference TRBV11-3 and TRBJ2-1, reads EAGVVQSPRYKIIEKKQPVAFWCNPISGHNTLYWYLQNLGQGPELLIRYENEEAVDDSQLPKDRFSAERLKGVDSTLKIQPAELGDSAVYLCASSEGGSGVSGEQFFGPGTRLTVL.

The CDR3: CASSLVEISGANVLTF. DNA of the CDR3: TGTGCCAGCAGCTTAGTTGAGATCTCTGGGGCCAACGTCCTGACTTTC. V is TRBV7-2 and J is TRBJ2-6; no clear D gene. The ends were cut back, 1 base at V and 0 bases at J, with 7 bases in the middle. Germline CDR1 and CDR2: SGHTA and FQGNSA. The CDR3 is made up of 16 amino acids.

The gene calls are TRBV27 and TRBJ2-3; the match to TRBD2 covers 8 bases. Trimming took 8 bases from V and 6 from J; bases not matched to a gene: 13. The CDR3 consists of 15 residues. Per germline, CDR1 MNHEY and CDR2 SMNVEV (reference sequence). This CDR3 reads CASATGGGGQDTQYF. CDR3 sequence (DNA): TGTGCCAGCGCGACCGGGGGGGGCGGTCAGGATACGCAGTATTTT.

The chain employs TRBV7-9 and TRBJ2-1; TRBD2 might be the D (5 bases). Germline CDR1 SEHNR, CDR2 FQNEAQ (reference sequence). This CDR3 region has 17 residues. V gave up 5 bases and J gave up 6 bases, with 23 bases separating them. CDR3: CASSLASWGMPSNEQFF. The CDR3 DNA reads as TGTGCCAGCAGCCTTGCTAGCTGGGGTATGCCCAGCAATGAGCAGTTCTTC.

The chain employs TRBV4-1 and TRBJ2-2; no clear D gene. The CDR3 loop spans 14 amino acids. V gave up 2 bases and J gave up 4 bases, with 8 bases separating them. Germline V CDR1 and CDR2: MGHRA, YSYEKL. CDR3 sequence reads: CASSQPSSTGELFF. The DNA of the CDR3 is TGCGCCAGCAGCCAACCCTCCAGCACCGGGGAGCTGTTTTTT.

The chain joins TRBV5-5 to TRBJ2-7; TRBD1 matches 7 bases. Germline V gene lookup returns CDR1 SGHKS and CDR2 YYEKEE (reference sequence). The CDR3 runs to 14 residues. The V segment lost 4 bases and the J segment 4 bases; nucleotides outside the gene matches: 8. The CDR3 here is CASSQGTALYEQYV. As DNA, the CDR3 is TGTGCCAGCAGCCAAGGGACAGCCCTTTACGAGCAGTACGTC.

A word on this clone: Other DNA sequences in this specimen translate into the identical CDR3. V and J are TRBV5-1 and TRBJ1-5, with 9 nucleotides matching TRBD1. Trimming removed 4 bases from V and 4 bases from J; junction bases left unmatched: 3. The CDR3 runs 14 residues. Germline-derived CDR1 and CDR2 are SGHRS and YFSETQ. CDR3 protein: CASSLGTGNQPQHF. CDR3 in DNA: TGCGCCAGCAGCCTCGGGACAGGGAATCAGCCCCAGCATTTT.

This clone was seen only once. J is TRBJ1-2 and V is TRBV28, with 7 bases that match TRBD1. With V trimmed by 5 bases and J by 4 bases, 7 bases remained unmatched. The CDR3 is made up of 14 amino acids. Germline lookup yields CDR1 MDHEN and CDR2 SYDVKM. CDR3 region: CASSRDSTPYGYTF. In DNA, the CDR3 is TGTGCCAGCAGTAGGGACAGCACTCCCTATGGCTACACCTTC.

This chain connects TRBV4-3 to TRBJ1-2, with a weak D call TRBD1 (5 bases). CDR3 length: 17 amino acids. V was shortened by 0 bases and J by 3 bases, with 17 bases between the two germline ends. The germline V gene encodes CDR1 LGHNA and CDR2 YSLEER. CDR3 residues: CASSQDGGAARYYGYTF. CDR3 DNA: TGCGCCAGCAGCCAAGATGGCGGGGCAGCCAGGTACTATGGCTACACCTTC.

The V and J genes are TRBV5-1 and TRBJ1-2, with TRBD1 as a possible D gene (6 bases). The length of the CDR3 is 13 residues. Germline CDR1 reads SGHRS; CDR2 reads YFSETQ. The V end lost 2 bases, the J end lost 8 bases, and 13 bases lay between the germline ends. CDR3 loop: CASSLTGFTGYTF. The CDR3 DNA follows: TGCGCCAGCAGCTTAACAGGGTTCACGGGCTACACCTTC.

This clone was found once. In DNA, the CDR3 is TGTGCCAGCAGCTTCGAGGACACTGAAGCTTTCTTT. As protein: CASSFEDTEAFF. J is TRBJ1-1 and V is TRBV7-9; unclear D gene. Germline V gives CDR1 SEHNR, CDR2 FQNEAQ (reference sequence). Deletions cut 3 bases from V and 3 bases from J, with 5 bases between. The CDR3 consists of 12 residues. Full variable domain (remainder filled in from reference TRBV7-9 and TRBJ1-1): DTGVSQNPRHKITKRGQNVTFRCDPISEHNRLYWYRQTLGQGPEFLTYFQNEAQLEKSRLLSDRFSAERPKGSFSTLEIQRTEQGDSAMYLCASSFEDTEAFFGQGTRLTVV.

V and J are TRBV7-9 and TRBJ2-3; D is unresolved. The CDR3 extends over 15 amino acids. The germline V gene has CDR1 SEHNR and CDR2 FQNEAQ (reference sequence). Trimming took 6 bases from V and 0 from J, leaving 13 bases between them. The CDR3 loop is CASRNYRSSTDTQYF. CDR3 sequence (DNA): TGTGCCAGCAGAAATTACAGATCTAGCACAGATACGCAGTATTTT.

V gene TRBV6-5 combines with J gene TRBJ2-7; possibly TRBD1 for D (6 bases). Trimming left V 6 bases short and J 0 bases short, with 12 bases between. CDR3 length: 14 amino acids. Germline lookup yields CDR1 MNHEY and CDR2 SVGAGI. CDR3 sequence (DNA): TGTGCCAGCAGATTACAGGGAGTCTCCTACGAGCAGTACTTC. It specifies CASRLQGVSYEQYF.

The DNA for the CDR3 is TGTGCCAGCAGTCCCCGACAGGGTGAAGGCGGGGAGCTGTTTTTT. It is translated as CASSPRQGEGGELFF. J is TRBJ2-2 and V is TRBV28, with 7 positions matching TRBD1. The CDR3 is made up of 15 amino acids. V was clipped by 5 bases and J by 7 bases; unmatched bases: 10. In germline, CDR1 is MDHEN, CDR2 SYDVKM.

This sequence joins TRBV27 and TRBJ2-1; 12 bases map to TRBD1. CDR1 is MNHEY, CDR2 SMNVEV, per germline (reference sequence). The CDR3 is made up of 19 amino acids. The junction had 9 bases not matched to a gene; V was cut back by 3 bases and J by 0 bases. Here the CDR3 reads CASSFGDRGLGASYNEQFF. CDR3 nucleotides: TGTGCCAGCAGTTTTGGGGACAGGGGGCTGGGGGCCTCCTACAATGAGCAGTTCTTC.

This clone was picked up a small number of times. The rearrangement joins TRBV7-9 to TRBJ1-4; weak D call: TRBD1 (5 bases). The germline V gene has CDR1 SEHNR and CDR2 FQNEAQ (reference sequence). V was trimmed by 8 bases and J by 8 bases, leaving 15 bases between them. This CDR3 spans 13 amino acids. The CDR3 DNA reads TGTGCCAGCTGCGCCAGGGTTGGGGAAAAACTGTTTTTT. The encoded protein is CASCARVGEKLFF.

The gene calls are TRBV18 and TRBJ1-3; possibly TRBD1 for D (6 bases). The ends were cut back, 4 bases at V and 4 bases at J, with 14 bases in the middle. The length of the CDR3 is 15 residues. CDR1 and CDR2 (germline): KGHSH, LQKENI. The CDR3 coding sequence is TGTGCCAGCTCACGGGACCGGGACAAGGGAAACACCATATATTTT. Translation: CASSRDRDKGNTIYF.

The CDR3 sequence is CASSLDRVGGYTF. DNA of the CDR3: TGTGCCAGCAGCTTAGACAGGGTTGGTGGCTACACCTTC. The chain recombines TRBV7-2 with TRBJ1-2; perhaps TRBD1 as D (6 bases). This CDR3 spans 13 amino acids. The germline CDR1 and CDR2 sequences are SGHTA and FQGNSA. Between the trimmed V and J ends, which lost 1 base and 7 bases, there was a span of 10 bases.

V and J are TRBV27 and TRBJ1-2; 9 nucleotides line up with TRBD1. Germline V gene data show CDR1 as MNHEY and CDR2 as SMNVEV (reference sequence). There are 14 residues in the CDR3. Unmatched junction bases numbered 6, after V lost 6 bases and J lost 4 bases. The CDR3 DNA follows: TGTGCCAGCAGGACCTCGGGACAGGGCTATGGCTACACCTTC. Protein sequence: CASRTSGQGYGYTF.

The rearrangement links TRBV12-5 to TRBJ1-1; D is unclear. The CDR3 has 13 residues. Germline-derived CDR1 and CDR2 are LGHNT and FRNRAP. Trimming took off 2 bases at V and 1 base at J, with 5 bases between the two ends. CDR3 DNA sequence: TGTGCTAGTGGTTTGCGAGAGAACACTGAAGCTTTCTTT. It is translated as CASGLRENTEAFF.

The rearrangement uses TRBV24-1 and TRBJ1-2; D gene unclear. Germline V gene sequence: CDR1 KGHDR, CDR2 SFDVKD. The V end was cut by 2 bases, the J end by 4 bases, with 10 bases between. CDR3 length: 14 amino acids. CDR3 residues: CATSDSVSPYGYTF. As DNA, the CDR3 is TGTGCCACCAGTGATTCTGTCTCCCCCTATGGCTACACCTTC.

This chain uses TRBV9 with TRBJ2-5; maybe TRBD2 (6 bases). V was trimmed by 3 bases and J by 4 bases, leaving 19 bases between them. Germline V gene sequence: CDR1 SGDLS, CDR2 YYNGEE. The CDR3 sequence is 16 residues long. CDR3 in DNA: TGTGCCAGCAGCGCCGGCCCCGGAGGGTCCGCAGAGACCCAGTACTTC. Translated: CASSAGPGGSAETQYF.

This sequence joins TRBV10-3 and TRBJ1-5; D ambiguous. From germline, CDR1 is ENHRY and CDR2 SYGVKD. Trimming took off 7 bases at V and 0 bases at J, with 4 bases between the two ends. The CDR3 has 12 residues. CDR3 amino acids: CAITNSNQPQHF. The CDR3 DNA sequence: TGTGCCATCACAAATAGCAATCAGCCCCAGCATTTT.

The chain employs TRBV19 and TRBJ2-5, with 7 positions matching TRBD1. The germline V gene encodes CDR1 LNHDA and CDR2 SQIVND (reference sequence). CDR3 length: 11 residues. With V trimmed by 9 bases and J by 5 bases, 3 bases remained unmatched. The CDR3 is CASQQGETQYF. The CDR3 DNA sequence: TGTGCCAGCCAACAGGGGGAGACCCAGTACTTC.